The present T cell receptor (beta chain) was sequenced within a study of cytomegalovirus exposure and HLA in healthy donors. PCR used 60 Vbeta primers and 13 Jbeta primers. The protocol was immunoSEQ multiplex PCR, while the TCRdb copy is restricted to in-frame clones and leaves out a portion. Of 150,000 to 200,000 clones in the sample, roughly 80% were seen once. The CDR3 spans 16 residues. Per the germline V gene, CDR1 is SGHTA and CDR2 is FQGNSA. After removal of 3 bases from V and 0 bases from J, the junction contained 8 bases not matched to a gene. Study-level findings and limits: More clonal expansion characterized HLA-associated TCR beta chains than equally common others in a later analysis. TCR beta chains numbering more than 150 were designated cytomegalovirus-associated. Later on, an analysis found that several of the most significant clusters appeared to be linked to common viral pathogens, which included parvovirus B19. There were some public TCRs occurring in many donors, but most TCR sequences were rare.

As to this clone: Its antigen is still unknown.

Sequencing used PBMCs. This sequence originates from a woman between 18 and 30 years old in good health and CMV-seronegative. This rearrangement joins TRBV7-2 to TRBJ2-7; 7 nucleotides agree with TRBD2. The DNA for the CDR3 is TGTGCCAGCAGCTTGGTAACGGGAGGCGCCTCCTACGAGCAGTACTTC. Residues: CASSLVTGGASYEQYF.